This T cell receptor (beta chain) was obtained from a study of control samples from healthy donors and cancer patients. The assay was immunoSEQ multiplex PCR, and TCRdb's table has in-frame clones only and misses some. Of around 130,000 clones listed, 70% to 90% were seen once; the top ten hold 3% to 3.5%. CDR3 length equals 17 residues. Germline CDR1 and CDR2: SGHVS and FNYEAQ. V gave up 0 bases and J gave up 5 bases; unmatched junction bases: 11. V and J are TRBV7-6 and TRBJ1-2; TRBD1 agrees at 8 bases. This receptor was obtained from a man aged 45-60 years in good health. Sequencing was done on a sample of blood. CDR3 coding DNA: TGTGCCAGCAGCTTAGCGGCAGGGGGCTGGGGAGATTATGGCTACACCTTC. This gives the protein CASSLAAGGWGDYGYTF.